The clone carrying this T cell receptor (beta chain) has only a few counts. The antigen remains undetermined. This entry is derived from a study of T cell responses to AZD1222 COVID-19 vaccine. Study conclusions and caveats: At 160-218 and 743-854, vaccine-associated CD4 TCRs were dominant, and they spanned spike.

Here immunoSEQ multiplex PCR was the method, and the copy in TCRdb shows in-frame clones only, minus some. The sample comprises roughly 120,000 clones, approximately 90% of which are singletons, and 8% to 9.5% rests with the top ten. The TCR was taken from an adult in good health. The input for sequencing was peripheral blood, taken on day 0 of AZD1222 vaccination.

DNA for the CDR3: TGTGCCAGCTCACCCCGGCAGGGCCTCTTCACAGATACGCAGTATTTT. The encoded protein is CASSPRQGLFTDTQYF. J is TRBJ2-3 and V is TRBV18; TRBD1 might be the D (5 bases). The CDR3 totals 16 residues. V lost 3 bases and J lost 2, with 15 bases in between. Germline V gene data show CDR1 as KGHSH and CDR2 as LQKENI.